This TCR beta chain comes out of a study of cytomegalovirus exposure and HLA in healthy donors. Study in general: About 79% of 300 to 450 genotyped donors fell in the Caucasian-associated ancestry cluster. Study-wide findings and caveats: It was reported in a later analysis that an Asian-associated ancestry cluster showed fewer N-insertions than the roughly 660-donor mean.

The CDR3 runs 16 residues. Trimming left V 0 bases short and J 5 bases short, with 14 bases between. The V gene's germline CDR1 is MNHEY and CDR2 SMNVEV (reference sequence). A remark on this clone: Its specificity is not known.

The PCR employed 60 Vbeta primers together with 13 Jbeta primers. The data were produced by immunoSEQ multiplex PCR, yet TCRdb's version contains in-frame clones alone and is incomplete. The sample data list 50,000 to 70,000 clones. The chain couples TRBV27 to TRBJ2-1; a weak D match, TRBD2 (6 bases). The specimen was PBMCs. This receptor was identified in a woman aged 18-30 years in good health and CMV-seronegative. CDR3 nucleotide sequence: TGTGCCAGCAGTTTATCGTGGGGGACGGGAGACAATGAGCAGTTCTTC. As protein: CASSLSWGTGDNEQFF.